A selection of T cell receptor beta chains follows, all from one sample in a study. TCRdb recomputed calls from the RT-PCR reads with MiXCR, one row per CDR3 protein. The table records hundreds of thousands of distinct CDR3 sequences, 11% to 15% of them present only once. Sequencing was carried out using memory CD4+ T cells from blood. The receptor set was obtained from a female donor in good health, serving as a healthy control. CDR3s include the opening cysteine and the closing phenylalanine or tryptophan. D genes are given only for firm matches. Not every row has a clone size; where given, it reads once, few, many or a size class.

d_call	clone_size	v_call	j_call	cdr3_nt	cdr3_aa
TRBD2	few	TRBV27	TRBJ2-1	TGTGCCAGCAGTTTCGTAGGTAGCGGGATTGTCGATGAGCAGTTCTTC	CASSFVGSGIVDEQFF
-	-	TRBV11-3	TRBJ2-3	TGTGCCAGCAGCGACGGAGGGGGGGGAGGGCCGAGTACGCAGTATTTT	CASSDGGGGGPSTQYF
-	-	TRBV10-3	TRBJ1-1	TGTGCCATCAGTGAGGCGGTCGACAGGACGAACACTGAAGCTTTCTTT	CAISEAVDRTNTEAFF
-	once	TRBV7-9	TRBJ2-3	TGTGCCAGCAGCCCTAAACATAGGTCGGGGGTCGCGCAGTATTTT	CASSPKHRSGVAQYF
-	few	TRBV5-1	TRBJ1-1	TGCGCCAGCAGCTCAGCAGGGTGGGGAGGCGCCAATGAAGCTTTCTTT	CASSSAGWGGANEAFF
-	-	TRBV27	TRBJ1-1	TGTGCCAGCAGTCCGGCCGGACAGAAGAACACTGAAGCTTTCTTT	CASSPAGQKNTEAFF
TRBD2	many	TRBV12-3/TRBV12-4	TRBJ2-3	TGTGCCAGCAGTGGGACTAGCGGGAGGTGGAATACGCAGTATTTT	CASSGTSGRWNTQYF
-	-	TRBV7-2	TRBJ2-7	TGTGCCAGCAGCTTAAATGGGATCTCCTACGAGCAGTACTTC	CASSLNGISYEQYF
-	few	TRBV9	TRBJ1-6	TGTGCCAGCAGCGTTGGGAGCTCCTATAATTCACCCCTCCACTTT	CASSVGSSYNSPLHF
-	few	TRBV20-1	TRBJ2-5	TGCAGTGCCGCCCGGCTAGCCTGGGACCAAGAGACCCAGTACTTC	CSAARLAWDQETQYF
TRBD1	-	TRBV7-2	TRBJ1-2	TGTGCCAGCAGCTTACCCGACAGGGTCGTTGGTGGCTACACCTTC	CASSLPDRVVGGYTF
TRBD1	-	TRBV20-1	TRBJ1-1	TGCAGTGCTAGATCGGGACAGGGGAACACTGAAGCTTTCTTT	CSARSGQGNTEAFF
-	-	TRBV5-6	TRBJ2-7	TGTGCCAGCAGCTTGTACCACGAGCAGTACTTC	CASSLYHEQYF
TRBD1	few	TRBV5-1	TRBJ1-2	TGCGCCAGCAGCGTACAGGGGGGCGATGGCTACACCTTC	CASSVQGGDGYTF
-	few	TRBV7-2	TRBJ2-1	TGTGCCAGCAGCGCCACTAGGTTCCTCAATGAGCAGTTCTTC	CASSATRFLNEQFF
-	many	TRBV6-5	TRBJ1-3	TGTGCCAGCATCTCCACCTCAGGGGGAAACACCATATATTTT	CASISTSGGNTIYF
-	few	TRBV5-1	TRBJ1-1	TGCGCCAGCAGCGTAGGGGTTCCGGCGGATAAAGCTTTCTTT	CASSVGVPADKAFF
-	-	TRBV7-9	TRBJ1-2	TGTGCCAGCAGCGACCACCTACAGGATAACTATGGCTACACCTTC	CASSDHLQDNYGYTF
TRBD2	-	TRBV18	TRBJ2-1	TGTGCCAGCTCACCACTAGCGGGGGTGCCGAGCTCTTACAATGAGCAGTTCTTC	CASSPLAGVPSSYNEQFF
-	few	TRBV20-1	TRBJ1-5	TGCAGTGCCACCGATATACGGAGGTTCGGTCAGCCCCAGCATTTT	CSATDIRRFGQPQHF
-	-	TRBV20-1	TRBJ2-1	TGCAGTGCTAGTGGTTATAGGGGCGGGTTCTACAATGAGCAGTTCTTC	CSASGYRGGFYNEQFF
TRBD2	few	TRBV29-1	TRBJ2-1	TGCAGCTCGGCCGGGACTAGCTATTATGAGCAGTTCTTC	CSSAGTSYYEQFF
-	few	TRBV29-1	TRBJ1-1	TGCAGCGTAGGGACCAGAACGGGGGACACTGAAGCTTTCTTT	CSVGTRTGDTEAFF
TRBD1	-	TRBV12-3/TRBV12-4	TRBJ1-4	TGTGCCAGCAGTTTACAGACAGGGAATGAAAAACTGTTTTTT	CASSLQTGNEKLFF
TRBD1	-	TRBV12-3/TRBV12-4	TRBJ2-7	TGTGCCAGCAGCCCCAGGGGGCGGGAGCAGTACTTC	CASSPRGREQYF